The sequence of this TCR beta chain was determined in a study of cytomegalovirus exposure and HLA in healthy donors. Study-level information: It was reported in a later analysis that the approximately 120 validation repertoires used the same platform as the 500 to 700 first-cohort repertoires.

Concerning this clone itself: Its target is not known.

Study-wide results and caveats: Cytomegalovirus-associated TCR beta chains were listed, numbering under 200. Confirmation was obtained in vitro that a few CMV-associated chains are specific for CMV antigens.

Trimming took 8 bases from V and 5 from J; bases not matched to a gene: 9. The germline CDR1 and CDR2 sequences are KGHSH and LQKENI. The CDR3 is made up of 14 amino acids. Repertoires were generated with immunoSEQ multiplex PCR, while TCRdb's copy carries only in-frame clones and drops some. The sample includes more than 60,000 clones, 75% to 90% of them seen just once. The study drew the donors from its approximately 110-subject validation cohort, separate from the 666-subject first cohort. This clonotype was obtained from a woman aged 18 to 35 in good health and CMV-seronegative. The V gene is TRBV18, the J gene TRBJ2-1; 7 nucleotides match TRBD1. Sample: PBMCs. The chain's CDR3 is CASRSAGGHNEQFF. DNA of the CDR3: TGTGCCAGCCGATCGGCAGGGGGACACAATGAGCAGTTCTTC.